These T cell receptor beta chains were read from a single sample in a study of cytomegalovirus exposure and HLA in healthy donors. Generated by immunoSEQ multiplex PCR, the TCRdb table keeps only in-frame clones and is missing some. The repertoire has about 100,000 clones, 65% to 85% of them found once; the top ten carry 8.5% to 12%. The sequencing sample was made of PBMCs. These receptors were obtained from a man in his fifties or sixties in good health and CMV-seronegative. Each CDR3 is given with its conserved first and last residue. The D gene is left open where the match is weak. Clone size, where shown, is once, few, many, or a class for clones that have expanded.

clone size	D gene	V gene	J gene	CDR3 protein	CDR3 DNA
-	TRBD1	TRBV6-1	TRBJ1-3	CASSEHRNRGDTIYF	TGTGCCAGCAGTGAACATCGGAACAGGGGGGACACCATATATTTT
-	TRBD1	TRBV7-3	TRBJ1-3	CASSLSGQEDTIYF	TGTGCCAGCAGCTTGTCCGGACAGGAGGACACCATATATTTT
-	TRBD1	TRBV4-2	TRBJ1-4	CASSKADTGGAGKLFF	TGTGCCAGCAGCAAAGCCGATACAGGGGGCGCGGGAAAACTGTTTTTT
few	TRBD1	TRBV5-1	TRBJ2-6	CASSLGSGGYSGANVLTF	TGCGCCAGCAGCTTGGGTTCAGGGGGATACTCTGGGGCCAACGTCCTGACTTTC
-	-	TRBV2	TRBJ1-1	CASSLGQGFTEAFF	TGTGCCAGCAGTCTTGGCCAGGGGTTCACTGAAGCTTTCTTT
-	-	TRBV7-3	TRBJ2-5	CASSQGSSQETQYF	TGTGCCAGCAGCCAGGGAAGTTCCCAAGAGACCCAGTACTTC
-	TRBD1	TRBV7-3	TRBJ1-1	CASSSGGGTEAFF	TGTGCCAGCAGCTCAGGGGGCGGCACTGAAGCTTTCTTT
-	-	TRBV4-1	TRBJ2-7	CASSIQGGEQYF	TGCGCCAGCAGCATCCAGGGAGGAGAGCAGTACTTC
-	TRBD1	TRBV19	TRBJ2-7	CASSTPGQGVEQYF	TGTGCCAGTAGTACCCCGGGACAGGGTGTCGAGCAGTACTTC
-	-	TRBV5-1	TRBJ1-1	CASSYNRNTEAFF	TGCGCCAGCAGCTACAACAGAAACACTGAAGCTTTCTTT
-	TRBD2	TRBV7-2	TRBJ2-3	CASSLDAGGAPDTQYF	TGTGCCAGCAGCTTAGATGCGGGGGGGGCCCCAGATACGCAGTATTTT
-	TRBD1	TRBV2	TRBJ1-3	CASIGQGAQGSGNTIYF	TGTGCCAGCATTGGACAGGGGGCGCAAGGCTCTGGAAACACCATATATTTT
-	-	TRBV15	TRBJ2-5	CATSRDRQNEETQYF	TGTGCCACCAGCAGAGATCGCCAGAACGAAGAGACCCAGTACTTC
-	-	TRBV28	TRBJ2-3	CASTKSWTDTQYF	TGTGCCAGCACCAAAAGCTGGACAGATACGCAGTATTTT
-	TRBD2	TRBV7-9	TRBJ2-2	CASSRAGAGELFF	TGTGCCAGCAGCCGGGCGGGGGCCGGGGAGCTGTTTTTT
-	TRBD1	TRBV5-1	TRBJ2-5	CASSNDRGNQETQYF	TGCGCCAGCAGCAACGACAGGGGGAACCAAGAGACCCAGTACTTC
few	-	TRBV5-1	TRBJ2-3	CASSLGRARRLITDTQYF	TGCGCCAGCAGCTTGGGGAGGGCTCGACGACTGATCACAGATACGCAGTATTTT
-	-	TRBV11-2	TRBJ2-7	CASSLAGVGPYEQYF	TGTGCCAGCAGCTTAGCGGGAGTTGGGCCCTACGAGCAGTACTTC
-	TRBD1	TRBV5-1	TRBJ1-2	CASSPRQGAEYGYTF	TGCGCCAGCAGCCCTAGACAGGGGGCGGAATATGGCTACACCTTC
few	TRBD1	TRBV27	TRBJ1-5	CASRDAGQGSQPQHF	TGTGCCAGCAGGGACGCAGGACAGGGCAGTCAGCCCCAGCATTTT
-	TRBD1	TRBV10-3	TRBJ2-7	CAISESRDRVEQYF	TGTGCCATCAGTGAGTCCCGGGACAGGGTCGAGCAGTACTTC
-	-	TRBV12-5	TRBJ1-2	CASGEITSHGYTF	TGTGCTAGTGGGGAGATAACTTCCCATGGCTACACCTTC
-	TRBD2	TRBV7-2	TRBJ2-7	CASSLGGSAYEQYF	TGTGCCAGCAGCTTAGGCGGGAGCGCCTACGAGCAGTACTTC
few	TRBD1	TRBV6-5	TRBJ2-6	CASRDRAGANVLTF	TGTGCCAGCAGAGACAGGGCGGGGGCCAACGTCCTGACTTTC
-	TRBD1	TRBV2	TRBJ2-3	CASSTQTGRTDTQYF	TGTGCCAGCAGTACCCAGACAGGGCGAACAGATACGCAGTATTTT
-	TRBD2	TRBV28	TRBJ2-2	CASSFVRTGVSTSGRANTGELFF	TGTGCCAGCAGTTTCGTTAGGACAGGGGTTTCGACTAGCGGGAGGGCCAACACCGGGGAGCTGTTTTTT
-	TRBD1	TRBV7-3	TRBJ2-6	CASSLKDRPSSGANVLTF	TGTGCCAGCAGCTTAAAGGACAGGCCCAGCTCTGGGGCCAACGTCCTGACTTTC
-	-	TRBV6-1	TRBJ1-4	CATQAPISEKLFF	TGTGCCACACAGGCGCCTATCAGTGAAAAACTGTTTTTT
few	-	TRBV6-5	TRBJ1-2	CASSYSGGGYTF	TGTGCCAGCAGTTACTCAGGGGGAGGGTACACCTTC
-	-	TRBV5-1	TRBJ2-6	CASSPETGANVLTF	TGCGCCAGCAGCCCTGAGACAGGGGCCAACGTCCTGACTTTC
-	TRBD2	TRBV4-1	TRBJ2-3	CASSRGAGNTDTQYF	TGCGCCAGCAGCCGAGGAGCGGGAAACACAGATACGCAGTATTTT
-	TRBD1	TRBV29-1	TRBJ2-1	CSVTGQGGYNEQFF	TGCAGCGTGACCGGACAGGGGGGCTACAATGAGCAGTTCTTC
-	-	TRBV19	TRBJ2-3	CASSIGQGVGDTQYF	TGTGCCAGTAGTATAGGCCAGGGTGTAGGAGATACGCAGTATTTT
-	TRBD1	TRBV11-2	TRBJ1-6	CASSSGTANSPLHF	TGTGCCAGCAGTTCCGGGACAGCCAATTCACCCCTCCACTTT
few	TRBD2	TRBV7-9	TRBJ2-7	CASSFVGGYEQYF	TGTGCCAGCAGCTTTGTCGGGGGGTACGAGCAGTACTTC
-	TRBD1	TRBV6-1	TRBJ1-5	CASRQTGISQPQHF	TGTGCCAGCAGGCAGACAGGGATTTCTCAGCCCCAGCATTTT
-	-	TRBV2	TRBJ2-7	CATRPTGSYEQYF	TGTGCCACCCGGCCTACCGGGAGCTACGAGCAGTACTTC
-	-	TRBV5-4	TRBJ2-7	CASSLVAGAEQYF	TGTGCCAGCAGCTTGGTCGCAGGGGCCGAGCAGTACTTC
-	TRBD1	TRBV10-1	TRBJ2-7	CASSEPPTRDRDSYEQYF	TGCGCCAGCAGTGAGCCGCCCACTCGGGACAGGGACTCCTACGAGCAGTACTTC
-	-	TRBV4-3	TRBJ2-1	CASSQDLGSGSNEQFF	TGCGCCAGCAGCCAAGATCTTGGGTCGGGGAGCAATGAGCAGTTCTTC
-	TRBD1	TRBV28	TRBJ1-2	CASKRQGADGYTF	TGTGCCAGCAAAAGACAGGGAGCCGATGGCTACACCTTC
-	TRBD2	TRBV4-1	TRBJ2-1	CASLSGLAERNEQFF	TGCGCCAGCCTATCGGGACTAGCGGAGAGGAATGAGCAGTTCTTC
-	-	TRBV29-1	TRBJ2-1	CSVVDGQGNEQFF	TGCAGCGTTGTTGACGGGCAGGGCAATGAGCAGTTCTTC
few	-	TRBV7-8	TRBJ2-3	CASRQTDTQYF	TGTGCCAGCCGACAGACAGATACGCAGTATTTT
-	TRBD1	TRBV5-6	TRBJ2-3	CASSTAGTGSDTQYF	TGTGCCAGCAGCACAGCCGGGACAGGATCAGATACGCAGTATTTT
-	-	TRBV19	TRBJ1-1	CASSIGTAANTEAFF	TGTGCCAGTAGTATAGGGACAGCCGCGAACACTGAAGCTTTCTTT
-	TRBD2	TRBV30	TRBJ2-7	CAWEREPLYEQYF	TGTGCCTGGGAGCGGGAACCCCTTTACGAGCAGTACTTC
-	-	TRBV5-1	TRBJ2-2	CASSPTAGTGELFF	TGCGCCAGCAGCCCGACTGCGGGCACCGGGGAGCTGTTTTTT
-	TRBD1	TRBV4-3	TRBJ1-2	CASSQDWGQASNYGYTF	TGCGCCAGCAGCCAAGATTGGGGACAGGCCTCTAACTATGGCTACACCTTC
-	-	TRBV6-1	TRBJ2-7	CASSLLSSSYEQYF	TGTGCCAGCAGTCTCCTCTCGAGCTCCTACGAGCAGTACTTC
few	-	TRBV5-6	TRBJ1-6	CASSFRLAGLSPLHF	TGTGCCAGCAGCTTTAGGTTGGCAGGGCTATCACCCCTCCACTTT
-	-	TRBV5-4	TRBJ1-3	CASKAGGGRTGNTIYF	TGTGCCAGCAAGGCCGGCGGGGGGCGAACTGGAAACACCATATATTTT
medium-sized	-	TRBV6-1	TRBJ1-4	CASSRGAGSEKLFF	TGTGCCAGCAGTCGAGGAGCGGGTTCTGAAAAACTGTTTTTT
-	-	TRBV19	TRBJ1-2	CASSVDSNYGYTF	TGTGCCAGTAGTGTGGACAGTAACTATGGCTACACCTTC
-	-	TRBV5-4	TRBJ2-3	CASSPVTADTQYF	TGTGCCAGCAGCCCGGTGACAGCAGATACGCAGTATTTT
few	TRBD2	TRBV4-2	TRBJ2-7	CASSQVPSGSYEQYF	TGTGCCAGCAGCCAAGTACCTAGCGGGAGCTACGAGCAGTACTTC